Below, 8 T cell receptor beta chains from the same sample are listed, as sequenced in a study of blood T cell repertoires in COVID-19. Libraries were prepared by immunoSEQ multiplex PCR; TCRdb keeps only in-frame clonotypes and omits some of them. The sample lists around 310,000 clones, around 89% seen once, with roughly 1% in the top ten. The sample consisted of peripheral blood. Receptor source: a woman in her forties with COVID-19, enrolled during active disease.

This clone is a singleton in its sample. The V and J genes are TRBV4-3 and TRBJ2-6; D perhaps matches TRBD1 (6 bases). Trimming took off 0 bases at V and 0 bases at J, with 12 bases between the two ends. The CDR3 has 18 residues. Germline assignment: CDR1 LGHNA and CDR2 YSLEER. CDR3 sequence reads: CASSQDRTGPSGANVLTF. The CDR3, as DNA: TGCGCCAGCAGCCAAGATAGAACAGGGCCCTCTGGGGCCAACGTCCTGACTTTC.

This rearrangement joins TRBV6-5 to TRBJ2-3; 7 positions match TRBD1. V was clipped by 0 bases and J by 1 base; unmatched bases: 4. CDR1 MNHEY and CDR2 SVGAGI come from the germline V gene. This CDR3 has 16 amino acids. CDR3 loop: CASSYSTGQGTDTQYF. CDR3 sequence (DNA): TGTGCCAGCAGTTACTCAACCGGACAGGGCACAGATACGCAGTATTTT.

This chain connects TRBV6-5 to TRBJ2-1; 12 bases are shared with TRBD2. The CDR3 contains 16 residues. Germline V gene data show CDR1 as MNHEY and CDR2 as SVGAGI. The J segment lost 5 bases and the V segment lost 2 bases, leaving 4 bases of the junction unmatched. The CDR3 reads CASSYPGLAGNNEQFF. The CDR3 nucleotides are TGTGCCAGCAGTTACCCCGGACTAGCGGGGAACAATGAGCAGTTCTTC.

The J gene is TRBJ1-4, the V gene TRBV7-8; D remains unclear. Trimming cost V 5 bases and J 4 bases, with 17 bases left between them. Germline assignment: CDR1 SGHVS and CDR2 FQNEAQ. The CDR3 has 16 residues. This chain's CDR3 is CASSPGRGPDNEKLFF. In nucleotides, the CDR3 is TGTGCCAGCAGCCCCGGCCGAGGGCCAGATAATGAAAAACTGTTTTTT.

Comment on this clone: Other DNA sequences in the same sample also yield this CDR3. This rearrangement joins TRBV3-1 (or the pseudogene TRBV3-2) to TRBJ1-5, with 9 bases identical to TRBD1. Per germline, CDR1 LGHDT and CDR2 YNNKEL (reference sequence). The V segment lost 2 bases and the J segment 4 bases; nucleotides outside the gene matches: 3. The CDR3 extends over 15 amino acids. CDR3 sequence: CASSQMGQGNQPQHF. The CDR3 nucleotides read TGTGCCAGCAGCCAAATGGGACAGGGAAATCAGCCCCAGCATTTT.

The gene calls are TRBV19 and TRBJ1-1; 8 bases are shared with TRBD1. V shed 11 bases, J shed 11 bases, and the junction held 7 bases outside the gene matches. Germline CDR1 and CDR2: LNHDA and SQIVND (reference sequence). The CDR3 spans 10 residues. In nucleotides, the CDR3 is TGTGCCGTCGGACAGGGCGCCGCTTTCTTT. Its protein is CAVGQGAAFF.

The V gene is TRBV10-3, the J gene TRBJ2-1, with D uncertain. Between the trimmed V and J ends, which lost 0 bases and 7 bases, there was a span of 4 bases. CDR3 length: 12 residues. From germline, CDR1 is ENHRY and CDR2 SYGVKD. The CDR3: CAISESRNEQFF. The CDR3, as DNA: TGTGCCATCAGTGAGTCCCGGAATGAGCAGTTCTTC.

V is TRBV7-9 and J is TRBJ2-1, with 9 bases that match TRBD2. Trimming took 5 bases from V and 7 from J; bases not matched to a gene: 12. CDR1 is SEHNR and CDR2 is FQNEAQ in the germline V gene (reference sequence). The length of the CDR3 is 16 residues. The CDR3: CASSPPGVAGANEQFF. The CDR3 region has the DNA TGTGCCAGCAGCCCCCCTGGGGTAGCGGGAGCGAATGAGCAGTTCTTC. Full variable domain (remainder filled in from reference TRBV7-9 and TRBJ2-1): DTGVSQNPRHKITKRGQNVTFRCDPISEHNRLYWYRQTLGQGPEFLTYFQNEAQLEKSRLLSDRFSAERPKGSFSTLEIQRTEQGDSAMYLCASSPPGVAGANEQFFGPGTRLTVL.